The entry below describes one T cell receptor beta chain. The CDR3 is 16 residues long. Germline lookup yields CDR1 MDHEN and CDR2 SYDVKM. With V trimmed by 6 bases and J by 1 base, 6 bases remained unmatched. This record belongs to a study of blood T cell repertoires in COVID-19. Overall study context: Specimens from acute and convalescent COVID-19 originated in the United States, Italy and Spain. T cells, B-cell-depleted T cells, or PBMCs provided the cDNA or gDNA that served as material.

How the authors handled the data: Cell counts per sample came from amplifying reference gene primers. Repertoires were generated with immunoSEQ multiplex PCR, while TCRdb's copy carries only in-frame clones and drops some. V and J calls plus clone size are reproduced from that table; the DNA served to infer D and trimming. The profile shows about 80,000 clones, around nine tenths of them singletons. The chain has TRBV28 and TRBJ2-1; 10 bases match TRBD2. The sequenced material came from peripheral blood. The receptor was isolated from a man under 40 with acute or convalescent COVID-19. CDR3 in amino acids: CASSPYSGRSYNEQFF. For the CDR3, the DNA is TGTGCCAGCAGCCCGTATAGCGGGAGGTCCTACAATGAGCAGTTCTTC.